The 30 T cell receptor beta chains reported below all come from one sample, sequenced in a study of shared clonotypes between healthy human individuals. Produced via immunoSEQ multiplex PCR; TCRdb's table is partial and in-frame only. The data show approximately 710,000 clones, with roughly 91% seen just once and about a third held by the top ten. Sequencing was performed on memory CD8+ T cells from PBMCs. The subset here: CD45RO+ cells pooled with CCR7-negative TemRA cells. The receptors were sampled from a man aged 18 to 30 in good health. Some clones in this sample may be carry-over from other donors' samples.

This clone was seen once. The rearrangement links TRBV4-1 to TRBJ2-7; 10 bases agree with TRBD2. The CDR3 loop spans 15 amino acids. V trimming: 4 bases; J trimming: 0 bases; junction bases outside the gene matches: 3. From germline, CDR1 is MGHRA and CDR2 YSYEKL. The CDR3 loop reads CASSRGLADSYEQYF. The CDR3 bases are TGCGCCAGCAGCCGAGGACTAGCGGACTCCTACGAGCAGTACTTC.

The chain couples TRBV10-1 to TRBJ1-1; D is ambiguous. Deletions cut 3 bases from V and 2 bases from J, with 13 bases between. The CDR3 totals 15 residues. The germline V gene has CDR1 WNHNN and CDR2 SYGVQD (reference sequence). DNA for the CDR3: TGCGCCAGCAGTGACTCCCCGGCGCAAAACACTGAAGCTTTCTTT. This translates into CASSDSPAQNTEAFF.

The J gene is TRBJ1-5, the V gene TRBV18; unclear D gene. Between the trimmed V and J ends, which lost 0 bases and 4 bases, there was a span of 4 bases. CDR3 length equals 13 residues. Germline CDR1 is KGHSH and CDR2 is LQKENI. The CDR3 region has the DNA TGTGCCAGCTCACCACCGAGAAATCAGCCCCAGCATTTT. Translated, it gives CASSPPRNQPQHF.

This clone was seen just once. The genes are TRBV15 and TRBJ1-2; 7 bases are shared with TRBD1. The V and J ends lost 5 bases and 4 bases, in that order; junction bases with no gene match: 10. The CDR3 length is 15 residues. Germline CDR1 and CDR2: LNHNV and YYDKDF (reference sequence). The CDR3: CATSGTGEVGYGYTF. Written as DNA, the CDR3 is TGTGCCACCAGCGGCACAGGGGAGGTCGGCTATGGCTACACCTTC.

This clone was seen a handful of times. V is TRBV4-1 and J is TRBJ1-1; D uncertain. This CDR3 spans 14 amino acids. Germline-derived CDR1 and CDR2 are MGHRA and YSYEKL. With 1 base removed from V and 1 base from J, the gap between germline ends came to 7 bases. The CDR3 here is CASSQGIGNTEAFF. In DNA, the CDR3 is TGCGCCAGCAGCCAAGGGATCGGGAACACTGAAGCTTTCTTT.

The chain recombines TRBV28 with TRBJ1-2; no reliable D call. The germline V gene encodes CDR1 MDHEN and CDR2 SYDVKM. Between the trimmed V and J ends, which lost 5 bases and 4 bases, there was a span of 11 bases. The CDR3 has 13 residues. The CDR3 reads CASSPDPIYGYTF. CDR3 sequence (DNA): TGTGCCAGCAGTCCCGACCCGATCTATGGCTACACCTTC.

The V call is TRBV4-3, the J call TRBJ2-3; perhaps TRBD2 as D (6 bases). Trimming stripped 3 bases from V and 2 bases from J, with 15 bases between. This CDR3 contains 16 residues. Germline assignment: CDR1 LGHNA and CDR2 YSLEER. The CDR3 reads CASSHVVAGHTDTQYF. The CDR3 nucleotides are TGCGCCAGCAGCCACGTCGTGGCGGGGCACACAGATACGCAGTATTTT.

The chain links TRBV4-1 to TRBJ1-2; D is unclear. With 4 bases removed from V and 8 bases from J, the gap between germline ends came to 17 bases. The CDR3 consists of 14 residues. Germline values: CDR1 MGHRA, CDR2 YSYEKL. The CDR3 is CASSRVGIAEGYTF. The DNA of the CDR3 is TGCGCCAGCAGCCGAGTTGGCATTGCAGAGGGCTACACCTTC.

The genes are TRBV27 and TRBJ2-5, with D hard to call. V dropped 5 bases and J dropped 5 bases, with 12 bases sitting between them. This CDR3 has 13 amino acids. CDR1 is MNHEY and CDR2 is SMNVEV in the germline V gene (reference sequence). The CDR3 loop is CASSPMLGETQYF. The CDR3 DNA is TGTGCCAGCAGTCCAATGCTCGGGGAGACCCAGTACTTC.

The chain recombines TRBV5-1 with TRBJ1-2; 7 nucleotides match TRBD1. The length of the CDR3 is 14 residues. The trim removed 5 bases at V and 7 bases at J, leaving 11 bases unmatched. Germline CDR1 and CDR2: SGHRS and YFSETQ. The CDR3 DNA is TGCGCCAGCAGTCCCCCAGGGGGGGCACGTGGCTACACCTTC. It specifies CASSPPGGARGYTF.

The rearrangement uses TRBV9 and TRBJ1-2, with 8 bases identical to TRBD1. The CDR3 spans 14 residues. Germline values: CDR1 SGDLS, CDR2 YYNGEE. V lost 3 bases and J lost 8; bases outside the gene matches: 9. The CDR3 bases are TGTGCCAGCAGCGCCGCAGGGGGCGCGCGGGGCTACACCTTC. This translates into CASSAAGGARGYTF.

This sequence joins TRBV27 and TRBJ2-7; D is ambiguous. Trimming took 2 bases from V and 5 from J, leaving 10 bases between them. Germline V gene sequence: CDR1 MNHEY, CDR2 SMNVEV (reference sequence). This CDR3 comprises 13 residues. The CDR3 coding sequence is TGTGCCAGCAGTTTAGGCTCTGTACACGAGCAGTACTTC. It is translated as CASSLGSVHEQYF.

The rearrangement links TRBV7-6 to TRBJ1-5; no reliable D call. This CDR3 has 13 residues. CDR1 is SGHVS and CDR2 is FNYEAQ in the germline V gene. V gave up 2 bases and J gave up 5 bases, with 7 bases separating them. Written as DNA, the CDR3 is TGTGCCAGCAGCTTATGGAGGGATCAGCCCCAGCATTTT. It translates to CASSLWRDQPQHF.

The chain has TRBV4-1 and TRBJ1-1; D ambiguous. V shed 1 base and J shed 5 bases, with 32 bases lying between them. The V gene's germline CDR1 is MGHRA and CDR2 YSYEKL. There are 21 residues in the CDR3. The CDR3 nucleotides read TGCGCCAGCAGCCAAGGGAGATCCCCAAAAGGGCGGGGTGAGACGAGGACTGAAGCTTTCTTT. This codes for CASSQGRSPKGRGETRTEAFF.

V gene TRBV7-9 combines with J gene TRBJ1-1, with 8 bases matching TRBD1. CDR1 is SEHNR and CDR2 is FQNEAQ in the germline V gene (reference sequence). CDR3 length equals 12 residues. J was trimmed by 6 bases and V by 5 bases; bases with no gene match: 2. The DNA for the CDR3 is TGTGCCAGCAGCCAGGGGGCATCTGAAGCTTTCTTT. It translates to CASSQGASEAFF.

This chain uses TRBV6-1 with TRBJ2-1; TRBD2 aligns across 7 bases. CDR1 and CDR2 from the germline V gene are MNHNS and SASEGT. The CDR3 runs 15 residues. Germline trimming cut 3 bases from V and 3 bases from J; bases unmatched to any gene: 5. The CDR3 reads CASSERERGYNEQFF. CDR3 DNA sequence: TGTGCCAGCAGTGAGCGGGAGAGAGGCTACAATGAGCAGTTCTTC.

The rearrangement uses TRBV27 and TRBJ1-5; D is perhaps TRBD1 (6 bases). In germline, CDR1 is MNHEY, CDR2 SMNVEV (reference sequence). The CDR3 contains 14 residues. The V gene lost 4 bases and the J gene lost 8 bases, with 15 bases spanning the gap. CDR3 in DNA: TGTGCCAGCAGTTCAAGACAGGAATGGGAGCCCCAGCATTTT. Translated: CASSSRQEWEPQHF.

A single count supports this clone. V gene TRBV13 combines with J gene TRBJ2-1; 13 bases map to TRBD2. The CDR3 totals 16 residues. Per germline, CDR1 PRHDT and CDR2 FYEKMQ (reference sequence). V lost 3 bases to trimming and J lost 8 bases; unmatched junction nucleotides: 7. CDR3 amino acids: CASSFRTSGSGYEQFF. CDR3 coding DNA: TGTGCCAGCAGCTTCCGGACTAGCGGGAGTGGGTATGAGCAGTTCTTC.

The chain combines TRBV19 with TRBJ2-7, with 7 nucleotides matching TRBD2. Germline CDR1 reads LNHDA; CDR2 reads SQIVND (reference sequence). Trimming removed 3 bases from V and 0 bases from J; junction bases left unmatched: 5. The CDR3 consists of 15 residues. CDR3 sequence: CASSIGGGISYEQYF. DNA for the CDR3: TGTGCCAGTAGTATCGGCGGGGGTATCTCCTACGAGCAGTACTTC.

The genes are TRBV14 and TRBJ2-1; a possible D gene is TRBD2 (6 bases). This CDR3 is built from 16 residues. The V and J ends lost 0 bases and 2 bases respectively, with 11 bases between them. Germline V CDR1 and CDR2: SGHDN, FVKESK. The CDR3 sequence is CASSQDRDWPYNEQFF. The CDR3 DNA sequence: TGTGCCAGCAGCCAAGATAGGGACTGGCCCTACAATGAGCAGTTCTTC.

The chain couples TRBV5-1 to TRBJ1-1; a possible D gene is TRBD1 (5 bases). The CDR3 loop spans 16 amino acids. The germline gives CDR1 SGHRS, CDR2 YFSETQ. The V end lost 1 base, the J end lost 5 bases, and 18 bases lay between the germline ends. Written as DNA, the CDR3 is TGCGCCAGCAGCTTGAACACCGGCAGGGACTTAACTGAAGCTTTCTTT. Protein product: CASSLNTGRDLTEAFF. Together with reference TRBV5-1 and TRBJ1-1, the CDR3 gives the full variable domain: KAGVTQTPRYLIKTRGQQVTLSCSPISGHRSVSWYQQTPGQGLQFLFEYFSETQRNKGNFPGRFSGRQFSNSRSEMNVSTLELGDSALYLCASSLNTGRDLTEAFFGQGTRLTVV.

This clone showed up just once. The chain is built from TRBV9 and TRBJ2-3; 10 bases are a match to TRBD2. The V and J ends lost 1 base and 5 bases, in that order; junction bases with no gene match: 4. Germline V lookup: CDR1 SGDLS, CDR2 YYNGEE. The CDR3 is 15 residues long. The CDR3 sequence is CASSVPSGRVDTQYF. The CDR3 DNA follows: TGTGCCAGCAGCGTACCCAGCGGGAGGGTAGATACGCAGTATTTT.

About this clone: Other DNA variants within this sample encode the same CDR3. CDR3 sequence: CASGGGLQETQYF. CDR3 DNA: TGTGCCAGCGGGGGAGGGCTACAAGAGACCCAGTACTTC. The chain has TRBV7-9 and TRBJ2-5, with TRBD2 matching over 7 bases. V lost 8 bases, J lost 2 bases, and 5 bases stayed unmatched. Germline V gene lookup returns CDR1 SEHNR and CDR2 FQNEAQ (reference sequence). CDR3 length: 13 residues.

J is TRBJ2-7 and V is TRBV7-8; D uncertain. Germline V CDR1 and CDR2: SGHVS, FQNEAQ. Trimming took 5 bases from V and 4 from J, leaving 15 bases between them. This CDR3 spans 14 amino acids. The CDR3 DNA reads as TGTGCCAGCAGCCCTCTAGGGTTTTCGTACGAGCAGTACTTC. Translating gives CASSPLGFSYEQYF. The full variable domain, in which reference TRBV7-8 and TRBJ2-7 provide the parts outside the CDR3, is GAGVSQSPRYKVAKRGQDVALRCDPISGHVSLFWYQQALGQGPEFLTYFQNEAQLDKSGLPSDRFFAERPEGSVSTLKIQRTQQEDSAVYLCASSPLGFSYEQYFGPGTRLTVT.

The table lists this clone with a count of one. As DNA, the CDR3 is TGTGCCAGCAGCCCGCGGGGTACACTAGCCAAAAACATTCAGTACTTC. Encoded protein: CASSPRGTLAKNIQYF. This rearrangement joins TRBV7-8 to TRBJ2-4; D may be TRBD2 (6 bases). The CDR3 has 16 amino acids. V lost 5 bases and J lost 0, with 14 bases in between. CDR1 and CDR2 (germline): SGHVS, FQNEAQ.

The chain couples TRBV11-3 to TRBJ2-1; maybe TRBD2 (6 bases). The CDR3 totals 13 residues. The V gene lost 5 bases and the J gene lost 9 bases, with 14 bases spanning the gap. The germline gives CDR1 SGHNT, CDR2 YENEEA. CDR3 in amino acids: CASSPHPAGEQFF. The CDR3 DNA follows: TGTGCCAGCAGCCCCCACCCAGCGGGTGAGCAGTTCTTC.

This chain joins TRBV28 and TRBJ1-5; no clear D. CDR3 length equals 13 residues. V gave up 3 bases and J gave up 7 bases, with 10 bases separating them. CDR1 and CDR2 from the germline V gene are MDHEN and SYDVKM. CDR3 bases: TGTGCCAGCAGTTTGGGTCGAGGGCAGCCCCAGCATTTT. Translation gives CASSLGRGQPQHF.

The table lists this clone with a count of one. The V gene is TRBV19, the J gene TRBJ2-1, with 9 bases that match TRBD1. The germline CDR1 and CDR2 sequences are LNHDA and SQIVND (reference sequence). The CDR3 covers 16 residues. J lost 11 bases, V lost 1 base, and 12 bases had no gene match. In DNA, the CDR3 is TGTGCCAGTAGTATAGTCGCCGGGACAGGGTTTTCCAAGCAGTTCTTC. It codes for CASSIVAGTGFSKQFF.

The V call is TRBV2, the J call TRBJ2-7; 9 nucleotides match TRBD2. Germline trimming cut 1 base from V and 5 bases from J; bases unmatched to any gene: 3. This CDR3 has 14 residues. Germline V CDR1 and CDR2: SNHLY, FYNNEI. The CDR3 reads CASSEGLAGNEQYF. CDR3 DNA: TGTGCCAGCAGTGAAGGTCTAGCGGGAAACGAGCAGTACTTC.

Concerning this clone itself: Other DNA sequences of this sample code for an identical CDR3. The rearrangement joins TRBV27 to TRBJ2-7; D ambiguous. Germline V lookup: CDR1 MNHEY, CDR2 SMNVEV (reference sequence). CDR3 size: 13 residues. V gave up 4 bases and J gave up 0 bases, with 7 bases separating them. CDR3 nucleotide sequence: TGTGCCAGCAGTTACATGAGCTCCTACGAGCAGTACTTC. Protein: CASSYMSSYEQYF.